A selection of T cell receptor beta chains follows, all from one sample in a study of blood T cell repertoires in COVID-19. This table comes from immunoSEQ multiplex PCR, and its TCRdb copy is limited to in-frame clones, with some not included. The table records fewer than 130,000 clones, 70% to 80% of them present only once. The sample comprised peripheral blood. These receptors were obtained from a man between 65 and 80 years old with active or convalescent COVID-19. CDR3s include the opening cysteine and the closing phenylalanine or tryptophan. Each record gives: V gene, clone size, J gene, CDR3 protein. Only some rows state a clone size, as once, few, many or a class for expanded clones.

V: TRBV30
size: .
J: TRBJ1-5
CDR3: CAWRGQGLQPQHF

V: TRBV19
size: few
J: TRBJ1-2
CDR3: CASSPGQGYYGYTF

V: TRBV5-1
size: few
J: TRBJ1-5
CDR3: CASSPRPNQPQHF

V: TRBV2
size: .
J: TRBJ1-5
CDR3: CASSGDRGNQPQHF

V: TRBV6-5
size: .
J: TRBJ1-2
CDR3: CASSYGRGYTF

V: TRBV19
size: .
J: TRBJ2-3
CDR3: CASRGYLAGGTDTQYF

V: TRBV28
size: .
J: TRBJ1-2
CDR3: CASSLRPQVWGYTF

V: TRBV3-1/TRBV3-2
size: .
J: TRBJ1-2
CDR3: CASSQGGWTAYGYTF

V: TRBV6-1
size: .
J: TRBJ1-3
CDR3: CASSEPFSGNTIYF

V: TRBV28
size: .
J: TRBJ1-2
CDR3: CASSFSGTFYGYTF

V: TRBV3-1/TRBV3-2
size: .
J: TRBJ2-5
CDR3: CASSSGGVAEETQYF

V: TRBV2
size: .
J: TRBJ1-1
CDR3: CASRETGQGGTEAFF

V: TRBV3-1/TRBV3-2
size: .
J: TRBJ2-2
CDR3: CASSLQVGANTGELFF

V: TRBV7-9
size: .
J: TRBJ2-3
CDR3: CASSLPRPGDTQYF

V: TRBV27
size: .
J: TRBJ2-7
CDR3: CASSPLPTTETYEQYF

V: TRBV4-1
size: .
J: TRBJ1-6
CDR3: CASSQGRQGTSSPLHF

V: TRBV28
size: .
J: TRBJ1-2
CDR3: CASSPPSRTSFGYGYTF

V: TRBV7-2
size: .
J: TRBJ2-7
CDR3: CASSSSGQHMEQYF

V: TRBV9
size: .
J: TRBJ2-6
CDR3: CASSPTGSSGANVLTF

V: TRBV10-1
size: .
J: TRBJ1-2
CDR3: CASSPQGDRPILKPGYTF

V: TRBV6-1
size: .
J: TRBJ2-7
CDR3: CASSDTGTGKGEQYF

V: TRBV27
size: .
J: TRBJ2-1
CDR3: CASSGPPGRLAVWDEQFF

V: TRBV30
size: .
J: TRBJ2-4
CDR3: CAWSVQGMDKNIQYF

V: TRBV18
size: .
J: TRBJ1-6
CDR3: CASSRGTGSSPLHF

V: TRBV6-5
size: .
J: TRBJ1-6
CDR3: CASKRTEGNSPLHF

V: TRBV28
size: .
J: TRBJ1-2
CDR3: CASSPSWGPNYGYTF

V: TRBV4-1
size: .
J: TRBJ2-7
CDR3: CASSQVLAGGYEQYF

V: TRBV9
size: .
J: TRBJ2-5
CDR3: CASSVEDSSETQYF

V: TRBV28
size: .
J: TRBJ1-1
CDR3: CASSGMRYTEAFF

V: TRBV10-3
size: few
J: TRBJ1-5
CDR3: CAISIGGIDQPQHF

V: TRBV3-1/TRBV3-2
size: .
J: TRBJ2-7
CDR3: CASSQEGGLNEQYF

V: TRBV19
size: .
J: TRBJ1-2
CDR3: CASSLQGQGANYGYTF

V: TRBV2
size: once
J: TRBJ2-7
CDR3: CASSRGGFYEQYF

V: TRBV5-1
size: few
J: TRBJ2-7
CDR3: CASSLGVGIADEQYF

V: TRBV15
size: .
J: TRBJ2-5
CDR3: CATFRTGGETQYF

V: TRBV5-6
size: few
J: TRBJ2-4
CDR3: CASSETGDPRNIQYF

V: TRBV9
size: .
J: TRBJ2-3
CDR3: CASSVEGLAGDISTDTQYF

V: TRBV5-5
size: .
J: TRBJ2-7
CDR3: CASSLGVVATYEQYF

V: TRBV28
size: .
J: TRBJ1-3
CDR3: CASSLAGGNTIYF

V: TRBV11-2
size: .
J: TRBJ1-1
CDR3: CASSFIHEAFF

V: TRBV7-8
size: .
J: TRBJ1-2
CDR3: CASSFTGGGGYGYTF

V: TRBV5-1
size: .
J: TRBJ2-3
CDR3: CASSYSSMGTDTQYF

V: TRBV24-1
size: few
J: TRBJ1-1
CDR3: CATSWHQNTEAFF

V: TRBV30
size: .
J: TRBJ1-1
CDR3: CAWGTIEAFF

V: TRBV21-1
size: .
J: TRBJ2-7
CDR3: CASSKGAGGTGEQYF

V: TRBV19
size: few
J: TRBJ1-1
CDR3: CASSIRERSTEAFF

V: TRBV7-2
size: .
J: TRBJ2-2
CDR3: CASSRPRGGNTGELFF

V: TRBV18
size: few
J: TRBJ1-1
CDR3: CASSPGHRMSRNTEAFF